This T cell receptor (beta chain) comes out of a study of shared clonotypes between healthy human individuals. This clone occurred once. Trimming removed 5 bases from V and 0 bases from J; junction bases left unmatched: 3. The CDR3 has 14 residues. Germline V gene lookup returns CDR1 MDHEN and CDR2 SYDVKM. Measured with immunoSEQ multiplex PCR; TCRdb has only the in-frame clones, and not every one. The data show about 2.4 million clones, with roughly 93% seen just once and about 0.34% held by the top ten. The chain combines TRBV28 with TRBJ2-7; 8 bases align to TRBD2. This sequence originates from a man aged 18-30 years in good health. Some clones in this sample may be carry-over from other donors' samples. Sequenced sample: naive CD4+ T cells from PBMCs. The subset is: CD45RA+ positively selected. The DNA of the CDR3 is TGTGCCAGCAGTGGACTAGCCGACTCCTACGAGCAGTACTTC. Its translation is CASSGLADSYEQYF.